One and the same sample provided the 25 T cell receptor beta chains below, sequenced in a study of spatial heterogeneity in lung cancer. TCRdb redid the calling of the 5' RACE reads with MiXCR, one entry per CDR3 protein. The sample shows around 40,000 distinct CDR3 sequences, under 7% of them seen only once. The time point was: sample taken at primary tumor resection. Sequencing was performed on whole RNA extracted from tumor and nontumor lung tissue, or from frozen PBMC, and the material was left unsorted. The specimen was PBMCs, collected at surgery. The receptors were sampled from a male donor with early-stage non-small cell lung cancer.

The chain employs TRBV7-9 and TRBJ2-3; D unresolved. In germline, CDR1 is SEHNR, CDR2 FQNEAQ (reference sequence). This CDR3 has 12 amino acids. The V and J ends lost 4 bases and 3 bases respectively, with 5 bases between them. The CDR3 loop is CASSSVTDTQYF. Here the CDR3 DNA reads TGTGCCAGCAGCTCAGTGACAGATACGCAGTATTTT.

There are many counts of this clonotype. The CDR3 here is CASSLGGTGISGANVLTF. CDR3 sequence (DNA): TGCGCCAGCAGCTTGGGCGGGACAGGAATATCTGGGGCCAACGTCCTGACTTTC. The V gene is TRBV5-1, the J gene TRBJ2-6; 8 positions agree with TRBD1. Germline assignment: CDR1 SGHRS and CDR2 YFSETQ. Unmatched junction bases numbered 6, after V lost 0 bases and J lost 1 base. This CDR3 is 18 amino acids long. Drawing the rest from reference TRBV5-1 and TRBJ2-6, the complete variable domain is KAGVTQTPRYLIKTRGQQVTLSCSPISGHRSVSWYQQTPGQGLQFLFEYFSETQRNKGNFPGRFSGRQFSNSRSEMNVSTLELGDSALYLCASSLGGTGISGANVLTFGAGSRLTVL.

This chain uses TRBV5-4 with TRBJ2-1; D uncertain. Germline CDR1 SGHNT, CDR2 YYREEE (reference sequence). V shed 3 bases and J shed 4 bases, with 14 bases lying between them. This CDR3 has 15 amino acids. This chain's CDR3 is CASSSGSQSYNEQFF. Here the CDR3 DNA reads TGTGCCAGCAGCTCCGGATCTCAATCTTACAATGAGCAGTTCTTC.

This clonotype ranks as medium-sized. This rearrangement joins TRBV12-3 or TRBV12-4 to TRBJ1-2; D gene uncertain. The V and J ends lost 6 bases and 4 bases respectively, with 15 bases between them. The CDR3 extends over 14 amino acids. CDR3 nucleotides: TGTGCCAGCAGCCCGAGCGGGGATGGCTATGGCTACACCTTC. This gives the protein CASSPSGDGYGYTF.

A few counts support this clonotype. V usage is TRBV5-1 and J usage is TRBJ2-7; 10 positions agree with TRBD2. The CDR3 has 16 residues. Germline V lookup: CDR1 SGHRS, CDR2 YFSETQ. Trimming took 1 base from V and 4 from J; bases not matched to a gene: 8. Written as DNA, the CDR3 is TGCGCCAGCAGCTTGTGGGACCGGACTAGCGGTTACGAGCAGTACTTC. Its translation is CASSLWDRTSGYEQYF.

This clonotype appeared many times. V is TRBV4-2 and J is TRBJ1-2; 10 nucleotides line up with TRBD1. The germline V gene encodes CDR1 LGHNA and CDR2 YNFKEQ. The CDR3 loop spans 14 amino acids. Trimming cost V 2 bases and J 7 bases; bases outside gene matches: 4. CDR3 nucleotides: TGTGCCAGCAGCCAACTCGACAGGGGGCTTGGCTACACCTTC. Its protein is CASSQLDRGLGYTF.

There are many counts of this clonotype. The chain is built from TRBV2 and TRBJ1-2; 8 bases map to TRBD1. Trimming took 2 bases from V and 4 from J; bases not matched to a gene: 9. The CDR3 is 16 residues long. The germline V gene has CDR1 SNHLY and CDR2 FYNNEI. DNA for the CDR3: TGTGCCAGCAGTGAACTACAGGGGGGGGCCCGCTATGGCTACACCTTC. Amino acids: CASSELQGGARYGYTF.

This clonotype was observed a few times. This rearrangement joins TRBV5-1 to TRBJ1-2; TRBD1 is a possible D gene (5 bases). Germline lookup yields CDR1 SGHRS and CDR2 YFSETQ. The CDR3 totals 13 residues. The V gene lost 0 bases and the J gene lost 4 bases, with 7 bases spanning the gap. The CDR3 here is CASSLEGTYGYTF. DNA for the CDR3: TGCGCCAGCAGCTTGGAAGGGACCTATGGCTACACCTTC.

The V gene is TRBV10-3, the J gene TRBJ2-3; 11 bases are a match to TRBD1. The V segment lost 6 bases and the J segment 0 bases; nucleotides outside the gene matches: 2. CDR3 length: 15 amino acids. The germline gives CDR1 ENHRY, CDR2 SYGVKD. The CDR3 sequence is CAIRGQGVSTDTQYF. For the CDR3, the DNA is TGTGCCATCAGGGGACAGGGGGTAAGCACAGATACGCAGTATTTT.

This chain connects TRBV18 to TRBJ1-5; no definite D call. This CDR3 region has 14 residues. Trimming shortened V by 3 bases and J by 3 bases, and 9 bases separated the two germline ends. Germline CDR1 and CDR2: KGHSH and LQKENI. The CDR3 region is CASSPGQSNQPQHF. The CDR3, as DNA: TGTGCCAGCTCACCGGGCCAGTCCAATCAGCCCCAGCATTTT.

A note on this clonotype: A clone one base away is much larger, so this may be a read error. This chain uses TRBV10-1 with TRBJ1-2; D not resolved. The germline V and J ends were trimmed by 3 bases and 6 bases, with 14 bases remaining between them. The CDR3 length is 14 residues. Germline CDR1 is WNHNN and CDR2 is SYGVQD (reference sequence). In nucleotides, the CDR3 is TGCGCCAGCAGTGATACTGGCCTGAGCGATGGCTACACCTTC. Amino acid sequence: CASSDTGLSDGYTF.

This clonotype was detected many times. J is TRBJ2-7 and V is TRBV4-3; 11 nucleotides line up with TRBD1. The CDR3 is made up of 17 amino acids. The V gene's germline CDR1 is LGHNA and CDR2 YSLEER. The V and J ends lost 4 bases and 0 bases, in that order; junction bases with no gene match: 8. CDR3 sequence: CASSPSSGTGGSYEQYF. In nucleotides, the CDR3 is TGCGCCAGCAGCCCGTCCTCCGGGACAGGGGGCTCCTACGAGCAGTACTTC.

This clonotype was counted ten times or more. V is TRBV6-2 or TRBV6-3 and J is TRBJ1-2; D gene uncertain. Trimming shortened V by 2 bases and J by 3 bases, and 10 bases separated the two germline ends. The CDR3 covers 14 residues. The germline V gene has CDR1 MNHEY and CDR2 SVGEGT. The CDR3 spells CASSYGQLDYGYTF. The CDR3 coding sequence is TGTGCCAGCAGTTACGGCCAGCTGGACTATGGCTACACCTTC.

CDR3 residues: CACRAGPTDTQYF. The CDR3 region has the DNA TGTGCCTGCCGAGCGGGGCCCACAGATACGCAGTATTTT. V usage is TRBV30 and J usage is TRBJ2-3; 7 nucleotides agree with TRBD2. The CDR3 has 13 amino acids. In germline, CDR1 is GTSNPN, CDR2 SVGIG (reference sequence). The V and J ends lost 6 bases and 2 bases, in that order; junction bases with no gene match: 5.

This clonotype was picked up many times. V and J are TRBV2 and TRBJ2-1; 8 nucleotides agree with TRBD2. The germline V gene encodes CDR1 SNHLY and CDR2 FYNNEI. V shed 2 bases and J 4 bases; nucleotides not matched to a gene: 10. The CDR3 is made up of 17 amino acids. In nucleotides, the CDR3 is TGTGCCAGCAGTGAAACCGGGGGCGGGGGGCCTTACAATGAGCAGTTCTTC. This gives the protein CASSETGGGGPYNEQFF. Full variable domain (remainder filled in from reference TRBV2 and TRBJ2-1): EPEVTQTPSHQVTQMGQEVILRCVPISNHLYFYWYRQILGQKVEFLVSFYNNEISEKSEIFDDQFSVERPDGSNFTLKIRSTKLEDSAMYFCASSETGGGGPYNEQFFGPGTRLTVL.

This clonotype occurred a few times. V is TRBV7-2 and J is TRBJ1-2; D ambiguous. This CDR3 comprises 15 residues. Germline V gives CDR1 SGHTA, CDR2 FQGNSA. Trimming shortened V by 5 bases and J by 0 bases, and 13 bases separated the two germline ends. CDR3 DNA sequence: TGTGCCAGCAGCCCTCGGGTGGGATCTAACTATGGCTACACCTTC. Its protein product is CASSPRVGSNYGYTF.

The sample holds many counts of this clonotype. V and J are TRBV5-1 and TRBJ2-3; D gene uncertain. The V end lost 4 bases, the J end lost 5 bases, and 14 bases lay between the germline ends. CDR3 length equals 14 residues. Germline CDR1 and CDR2: SGHRS and YFSETQ. CDR3: CASSILAPGDTQYF. The CDR3 bases are TGCGCCAGCAGCATCCTGGCCCCGGGAGATACGCAGTATTTT. Complete variable domain (other parts from reference TRBV5-1 and TRBJ2-3): KAGVTQTPRYLIKTRGQQVTLSCSPISGHRSVSWYQQTPGQGLQFLFEYFSETQRNKGNFPGRFSGRQFSNSRSEMNVSTLELGDSALYLCASSILAPGDTQYFGPGTRLTVL.

This clonotype was recorded a few times. J is TRBJ1-2 and V is TRBV7-3, with 7 positions matching TRBD1. CDR1 is SGHTA and CDR2 is FQGTGA in the germline V gene. The V and J ends lost 5 bases and 6 bases, in that order; junction bases with no gene match: 6. CDR3 size: 13 residues. DNA of the CDR3: TGTGCCAGCAGCCCGACAGGGAGTGATGGCTACACCTTC. This translates into CASSPTGSDGYTF.

This clonotype was observed a few times. The V gene is TRBV6-6, the J gene TRBJ1-1; no definite D call. Per the germline V gene, CDR1 is MNHNY and CDR2 is SVGAGI (reference sequence). The CDR3 has 14 amino acids. The V and J ends lost 7 bases and 4 bases respectively, with 16 bases between them. As DNA, the CDR3 is TGTGCCAGCACCGTATACGGCGGGAGCACTGAAGCTTTCTTT. Protein sequence: CASTVYGGSTEAFF.

This clonotype was found a few times. The chain recombines TRBV11-2 with TRBJ2-2, with D perhaps matching TRBD2 (6 bases). The CDR3 has 14 amino acids. Germline V gives CDR1 SGHAT, CDR2 FQNNGV. The ends were cut back, 3 bases at V and 5 bases at J, with 10 bases in the middle. The DNA for the CDR3 is TGTGCCAGCAGCTTCCCCGGAGGGACCGGGGAGCTGTTTTTT. As protein: CASSFPGGTGELFF.

This clonotype was counted at least ten times. The chain couples TRBV4-2 to TRBJ2-1; 8 bases align to TRBD2. The J segment lost 3 bases and the V segment lost 8 bases, leaving 6 bases of the junction unmatched. From germline, CDR1 is LGHNA and CDR2 YNFKEQ. There are 14 residues in the CDR3. The chain's CDR3 is CASQREGGYNEQFF. As DNA, the CDR3 is TGTGCCAGCCAACGGGAGGGTGGCTACAATGAGCAGTTCTTC.

This clonotype was detected many times. The gene calls are TRBV19 and TRBJ2-2; D is uncertain. With 6 bases removed from V and 4 bases from J, the gap between germline ends came to 12 bases. CDR1 is LNHDA, CDR2 SQIVND, per germline (reference sequence). This CDR3 spans 14 amino acids. CDR3: CASRAWAATGELFF. DNA for the CDR3: TGTGCCAGTAGGGCGTGGGCGGCCACCGGGGAGCTGTTTTTT.

Many counts were recorded for this clonotype. Here the CDR3 reads CASSRYPYEQYF. CDR3 DNA sequence: TGTGCCAGCAGCCGTTATCCCTACGAGCAGTACTTC. The chain recombines TRBV13 with TRBJ2-7, with D uncertain. CDR1 PRHDT and CDR2 FYEKMQ come from the germline V gene (reference sequence). V was clipped by 5 bases and J by 2 bases, with 7 bases between them. The CDR3 has 12 residues.

The chain carries TRBV5-6 and TRBJ1-6; the D is unclear. Germline CDR1 is SGHDT and CDR2 is YYEEEE. V lost 2 bases, J lost 10 bases, and 13 bases lay in between. CDR3 length equals 14 residues. The CDR3 spells CASSLRQGRSPLHF. The DNA of the CDR3 is TGTGCCAGCAGCTTAAGACAAGGTCGGTCACCCCTCCACTTT.

J is TRBJ2-1 and V is TRBV27; D is perhaps TRBD2 (5 bases). Per germline, CDR1 MNHEY and CDR2 SMNVEV (reference sequence). The CDR3 consists of 13 residues. V lost 2 bases and J lost 8, with 10 bases in between. DNA for the CDR3: TGTGCCAGCAGTTTAGCTAGCTTAGATGAGCAGTTCTTC. This gives the protein CASSLASLDEQFF.